The source of this T cell receptor (beta chain) is a study of blood T cells in healthy people across ages. Study observations and caveats: A roughly linear fall in TCR beta diversity per million T cells was seen with increasing age.

Using a J-beta primer mix together with a sample-barcoded 5' primer, a second PCR was run for roughly 6 to 12 cycles. Carrying 12 random nucleotides, a template-switch adaptor labeled each individual cDNA molecule. The study obtained at least 3 million CDR3-containing paired-end reads from every sample. TCRdb fed the 5' RACE reads into MiXCR, producing one record per CDR3 protein. The sample yields about 1.4 million distinct CDR3 sequences, approximately 59% seen once. A note on this clonotype: Its antigen is as yet unknown.

CDR3 size: 18 residues. V gave up 0 bases and J gave up 2 bases; unmatched junction bases: 10. Germline V lookup: CDR1 MNHEY, CDR2 SVGAGI. The sample taken for sequencing was blood. The source of this sequence is a man aged 18 to 29 in good health. V usage is TRBV6-5 and J usage is TRBJ2-3; the match to TRBD2 covers 8 bases. Here the CDR3 reads CASSYSEKARGVTDTQYF. CDR3 DNA sequence: TGTGCCAGCAGTTACTCGGAGAAAGCGCGGGGGGTCACAGATACGCAGTATTTT.